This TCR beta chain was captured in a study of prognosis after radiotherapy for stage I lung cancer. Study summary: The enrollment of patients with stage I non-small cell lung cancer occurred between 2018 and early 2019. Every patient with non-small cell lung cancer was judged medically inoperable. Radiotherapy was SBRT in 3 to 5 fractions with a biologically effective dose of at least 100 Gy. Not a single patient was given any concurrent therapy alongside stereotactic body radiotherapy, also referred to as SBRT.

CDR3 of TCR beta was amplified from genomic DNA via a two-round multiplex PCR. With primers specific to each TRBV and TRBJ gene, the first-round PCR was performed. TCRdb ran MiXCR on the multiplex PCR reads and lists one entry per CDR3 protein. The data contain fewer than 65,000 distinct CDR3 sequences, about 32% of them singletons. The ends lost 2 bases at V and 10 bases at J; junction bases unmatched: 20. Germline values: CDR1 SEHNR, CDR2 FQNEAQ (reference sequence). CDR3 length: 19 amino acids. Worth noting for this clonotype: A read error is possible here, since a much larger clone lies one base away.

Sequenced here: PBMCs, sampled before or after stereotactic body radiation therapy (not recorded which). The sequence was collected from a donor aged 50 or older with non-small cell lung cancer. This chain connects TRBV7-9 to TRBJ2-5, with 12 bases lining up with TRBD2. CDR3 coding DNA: TGTGCCAGCAGCTTATGTGCGACTAGCGGGAGTTCGTCGGGTCCGGGCCAGTACTTC. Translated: CASSLCATSGSSSGPGQYF.